This entry lists 4 T cell receptor beta chains sequenced from one sample in a study of identifying expanded T cells in peripheral blood. Produced via immunoSEQ multiplex PCR; TCRdb's table is partial and in-frame only. The table has about 76,000 clones, 84% seen once. What was sequenced was blood. The receptors come from a person between 18 and 70 years old in good health.

The rearrangement uses TRBV6-1 and TRBJ2-5, with TRBD2 as a possible D gene (5 bases). This CDR3 contains 15 residues. V lost 0 bases and J 5 bases, leaving 13 bases between the germline ends. Germline V gene lookup returns CDR1 MNHNS and CDR2 SASEGT. In DNA form, the CDR3 reads TGTGCCAGCAGTGAAGCCCCTACTAGTAGGGAGACCCAGTACTTC. Amino acid sequence: CASSEAPTSRETQYF.

This clone was picked up one time. V and J are TRBV7-3 and TRBJ2-1, with 13 bases matching TRBD2. The germline V gene encodes CDR1 SGHTA and CDR2 FQGTGA. Losses at the gene ends were 2 bases for V and 0 bases for J; bases not matched to a gene: 1. The CDR3 is made up of 17 amino acids. This CDR3 is CASSLGTSGISYNEQFF. DNA for the CDR3: TGTGCCAGCAGCTTAGGGACTAGCGGGATCTCCTACAATGAGCAGTTCTTC. Looking up the rest from reference TRBV7-3 and TRBJ2-1 gives the full variable domain: GAGVSQTPSNKVTEKGKYVELRCDPISGHTALYWYRQSLGQGPEFLIYFQGTGAADDSGLPNDRFFAVRPEGSVSTLKIQRTERGDSAVYLCASSLGTSGISYNEQFFGPGTRLTVL.

V and J are TRBV7-3 and TRBJ2-7; the match to TRBD2 covers 10 bases. Germline values: CDR1 SGHTA, CDR2 FQGTGA. This CDR3 has 16 residues. J lost 5 bases, V lost 9 bases, and 16 bases had no gene match. The CDR3 nucleotides read TGTGCCAGTGGCCTCGGGCTAGCGGGAGATAGTAACGAGCAGTACTTC. Residues: CASGLGLAGDSNEQYF.

The chain is built from TRBV28 and TRBJ1-3; D ambiguous. In germline, CDR1 is MDHEN, CDR2 SYDVKM. V dropped 6 bases and J dropped 0 bases, with 9 bases sitting between them. CDR3 length: 14 residues. CDR3 bases: TGTGCCAGCAGCCGCCGGGGCTCTGGAAACACCATATATTTT. Translation gives CASSRRGSGNTIYF.